The clone carrying this TCR beta chain was picked up a small number of times. Its antigen is unknown. The data were obtained in a study of CD8 T cells in ankylosing spondylitis. Overall study results and limits: Seemingly characteristic of ankylosing spondylitis blood was a TCR beta motif consisting of about 8 highly homologous variants. Earlier studies detected some motif variants in reactive arthritis synovial fluid and blood. Matched ankylosing spondylitis synovial fluid reportedly contained a significantly enriched population of disease-linked clones.

It was by quantitative 5'-RACE with molecular barcodes that TCR beta libraries were made. TCRdb used MiXCR to reprocess the 5' RACE reads, holding one entry per CDR3 protein. The table lists roughly 180,000 distinct CDR3 sequences, 9.8% of them singletons. V was clipped by 3 bases and J by 10 bases; unmatched bases: 11. The CDR3 loop spans 16 amino acids. Germline-derived CDR1 and CDR2 are MNHEY and SMNVEV (reference sequence). This chain joins TRBV27 and TRBJ2-1, with 11 bases lining up with TRBD2. Sequencing used blood, either unsorted or a sorted T cell fraction (not recorded which). This clonotype originated in a female donor with ankylosing spondylitis or in good health (not recorded which). DNA for the CDR3: TGTGCCAGCAGTTTCGCCCCCTTAGCGGGAGGGGTAGAGCAGTTCTTC. Its protein product is CASSFAPLAGGVEQFF.